The clone carrying this T cell receptor (beta chain) was recorded only once. The junction departs from the called germline gene at one end, perhaps through a read error. The CDR3 length is 13 residues. The germline V gene has CDR1 SGDLS and CDR2 YYNGEE. The record originates from a study of Graves' ophthalmopathy and Graves' hyperthyroidism. Moderate-to-severe activity, CAS ≥3, NOSPECS ≥4 and a duration under 3 months were seen in donors with ophthalmopathy. The study amplified TCR beta CDR3 regions using RNA transcripts. HTBI-primed first-round RT-PCR preceded second-round multiplex PCR. In TCRdb, the multiplex PCR reads were re-called with MiXCR into one record per CDR3 protein. The data contain 200,000 to 300,000 distinct CDR3 sequences, around 50% of them seen just once; the ten biggest clones take up roughly 45%.

The sample taken for sequencing was peripheral blood. This receptor was taken from an adult man with Graves' ophthalmopathy. The chain joins TRBV9 to TRBJ2-7; 8 bases line up with TRBD2. DNA of the CDR3: TGCGCCAGCAGCTCCATAGCGGGAAGCGAGCAGTACTTC. Protein: CASSSIAGSEQYF.